This T cell receptor (beta chain) appears in the sequencing data of a study of blood T cell repertoires in COVID-19 (dated by TCRdb to 2018 to 2021). Background for the entire study: Collaborator samples came from the United States, Italy and Spain and covered acute and convalescent phases of COVID-19. A de-identified subject ID, COVID-19 status, age in years and sex were almost always included in the sample metadata. Where available, HLA class I and class II types were taken from metadata supplied by the sample provider and were not determined by assay-based typing. The dataset comprised deeply sampled blood TCRbeta repertoires from subjects exposed to, actively infected with, or recovered from COVID-19. The samples were drawn from two sources: the first 160 participants of the ongoing ImmuneRACE study, and some 1,300 subjects contributed by 6 global collaborators. A freely available public database, intended as a resource for researchers studying the immune response to SARS-CoV-2, is where the repertoires were released. The material from the prospective study consisted of cDNA or gDNA derived from T cells, B-cell-depleted T cells, or PBMCs. Overall study results and their limits: The quantity of clinical and demographic metadata differed by source and by participant and was supplied without curation.

This clone was counted once. Its cognate antigen has yet to be identified. Base qualities are not recorded, but no much larger clone differs from it by a single base. From a lookup of the germline V gene (reference sequence), CDR1 and CDR2 are PRHDT and FYEKMQ. The germline V end is reduced by 1 base and the J end by 8 bases; junction bases left unmatched: 9. The CDR3 covers 16 residues, taking in both the cysteine and the phenylalanine. Only the CDR3 part of the read is kept: 48 bases, read in frame from the first base. TCRbeta CDR3 regions were amplified from genomic DNA by means of the immunoSEQ Assay, a bias-controlled multiplex PCR. In the authors' own workflow: The number of nucleated cells in each sample was estimated by amplification of reference gene primers within the assay. To quantify the absolute abundance of each unique TCRbeta CDR3 rearrangement, sequence reads were collapsed and filtered. Productive Simpson clonality was computed per sample as the square root of Simpson's diversity index over productive rearrangements. The clones in this table, taken by TCRdb from immuneACCESS, are in-frame only. Not every clone is retained; where verified, under half of the shortfall comes from an unresolved V gene, and the cause of the rest is unknown. V, J and clone size were drawn from that table, and D and trimming were deduced from the DNA. The sample has approximately 290,000 clones on record, over 75% of them singletons. The top ten clonotypes cover more than 4% of the sample.

Participants in the prospective study were aged roughly 18 to 90 years, lived in some 24 United States geographic areas, and enrolled through a virtual design. In the prospective study, cohorts were assigned on the basis of participant-reported clinical history obtained from a screening survey and a study questionnaire. Recovered participants in ImmuneRACE Cohort 3 were defined as having two consecutive negative NP/OP PCR tests, clearance from a healthcare professional, or resolution of symptoms. In the prospective study, whole blood, serum and a nasopharyngeal or oropharyngeal swab were collected from each participant by mobile phlebotomists. Over a roughly 2-month period, participants in the prospective study had the option of providing additional blood draws and questionnaires. Before DNA extraction, blood samples from the prospective study were shipped at room temperature or frozen.

The material sequenced was PBMCs or T cells enriched from blood (not recorded which). The source of this sequence is a woman in her 30s who had recovered from COVID-19. The receptor chain draws on TRBV13 and TRBJ2-1, with 9 central nucleotides matching TRBD2. The DNA reads TGTGCCAGCAGCTTAGTACGTAGCGGGAGTATCCATGAGCAGTTCTTC. It translates as CASSLVRSGSIHEQFF.